These 22 T cell receptor beta chains were all obtained from the same sample, sequenced in a study of PD-1 blockade in classical Hodgkin lymphoma (dated by TCRdb to 2018 to 2021). The library was built by means of the immunoSEQ multiplex PCR assay. Drawn from immuneACCESS, this table holds only the in-frame rearrangements with V and J called that TCRdb kept. Clones are partly lost; checked studies trace under half to an unresolved V gene and leave the rest unexplained. This sample gives around 16,000 clones in total; approximately 80% of them show up just once. The ten largest clones represent 1.5% to 2% of the sample. The time point label corresponds to: cycle 4 day 1 (C4D1), after less than 7 weeks of nivolumab. All trial patients had relapsed after autologous stem cell transplantation, with cohorts A, B and C differing in prior brentuximab vedotin exposure. CD4+ T cells were purified from thawed PBMCs by magnetic negative selection with a Miltenyi CD4+ T cell isolation kit.

The sample in question was CD4+ T cells from blood, obtained before the fourth cycle of nivolumab. The receptors stem from a human donor with classical Hodgkin lymphoma.

The gene calls are TRBV5-1 and TRBJ2-4, with 12 positions matching TRBD2. The length of the CDR3 is 18 residues. Trimming cost V 3 bases and J 3 bases; bases outside gene matches: 10. Germline CDR1 reads SGHRS; CDR2 reads YFSETQ. This chain's CDR3 is CASSYQTSGSSGKNIQYF. DNA of the CDR3: TGCGCCAGCAGCTACCAGACTAGCGGGAGCTCTGGCAAAAACATTCAGTACTTC.

CDR3 sequence: CSVGEVSNNEQFF. CDR3 nucleotides: TGCAGCGTTGGGGAGGTTAGTAACAATGAGCAGTTCTTC. This chain links TRBV29-1 with TRBJ2-1, with D possibly TRBD2 on 6 matching bases. V was clipped by 4 bases and J by 5 bases, with 12 bases between them. Germline CDR1 reads SQVTM; CDR2 reads ANQGSEA. The CDR3 is 13 residues long.

The V call is TRBV28, the J call TRBJ2-3, with D hard to call. Trimming stripped 6 bases from V and 2 bases from J, with 12 bases between. Germline V lookup: CDR1 MDHEN, CDR2 SYDVKM. The length of the CDR3 is 14 residues. This chain's CDR3 is CASRGPGNTDTQYF. CDR3 bases: TGTGCCAGCAGGGGTCCAGGTAACACAGATACGCAGTATTTT. The full variable domain, with the rest looked up from reference TRBV28 and TRBJ2-3, is DVKVTQSSRYLVKRTGEKVFLECVQDMDHENMFWYRQDPGLGLRLIYFSYDVKMKEKGDIPEGYSVSREKKERFSLILESASTNQTSMYLCASRGPGNTDTQYFGPGTRLTVL.

The table lists this clone with a count of one. This sequence joins TRBV11-2 and TRBJ2-4; D possibly corresponds to TRBD2 (7 bases). Trimming stripped 5 bases from V and 1 base from J, with 15 bases between. This CDR3 is 16 amino acids long. CDR1 is SGHAT and CDR2 is FQNNGV in the germline V gene. In DNA form, the CDR3 reads TGTGCCAGCAGCAGGGGGGGGCCCCCCGCCAAAAACATTCAGTACTTC. Translated, it gives CASSRGGPPAKNIQYF.

The J gene is TRBJ1-5, the V gene TRBV19; weak D call: TRBD1 (6 bases). The germline gives CDR1 LNHDA, CDR2 SQIVND (reference sequence). The CDR3 loop spans 14 amino acids. The V end lost 2 bases, the J end lost 6 bases, and 11 bases lay between the germline ends. CDR3 bases: TGTGCCAGTAGTATACAGGGGATGAGTCAGCCCCAGCATTTT. Its protein is CASSIQGMSQPQHF.

J is TRBJ1-2 and V is TRBV27; perhaps TRBD1 as D (6 bases). CDR1 is MNHEY, CDR2 SMNVEV, per germline (reference sequence). V lost 2 bases, J lost 8 bases, and 18 bases lay in between. This CDR3 is built from 15 residues. This chain's CDR3 is CASSLIGTWQRGYTF. The DNA of the CDR3 is TGTGCCAGCAGTTTAATCGGGACATGGCAAAGGGGCTACACCTTC.

This clone was seen a few times. The rearrangement joins TRBV2 to TRBJ2-1; D could derive from TRBD1 or TRBD2 (5 bases each). This CDR3 spans 14 amino acids. CDR1 and CDR2 from the germline V gene are SNHLY and FYNNEI. V was shortened by 5 bases and J by 7 bases, with 15 bases between the two germline ends. The CDR3 sequence is CASSTGTVRNEQFF. The CDR3 nucleotides read TGTGCCAGCAGTACCGGGACCGTGCGTAATGAGCAGTTCTTC.

A few counts support this clone. The J gene is TRBJ1-5, the V gene TRBV19; D remains unclear. The ends were cut back, 1 base at V and 4 bases at J, with 5 bases in the middle. CDR1 is LNHDA and CDR2 is SQIVND in the germline V gene (reference sequence). CDR3 length equals 13 residues. CDR3 DNA: TGTGCCAGTAGTATAGTCAGAAATCAGCCCCAGCATTTT. Translation gives CASSIVRNQPQHF.

The rearrangement uses TRBV30 and TRBJ1-1; no reliable D call. This CDR3 spans 14 amino acids. In germline, CDR1 is GTSNPN, CDR2 SVGIG (reference sequence). The ends were cut back, 0 bases at V and 2 bases at J, with 10 bases in the middle. In nucleotides, the CDR3 is TGTGCCTGGAGTGTACTAACCCCAAACACTGAAGCTTTCTTT. Protein sequence: CAWSVLTPNTEAFF. Together with reference TRBV30 and TRBJ1-1, the CDR3 gives the full variable domain: SQTIHQWPATLVQPVGSPLSLECTVEGTSNPNLYWYRQAAGRGLQLLFYSVGIGQISSEVPQNLSASRPQDRQFILSSKKLLLSDSGFYLCAWSVLTPNTEAFFGQGTRLTVV.

The chain combines TRBV18 with TRBJ2-5, with unresolved D. CDR1 and CDR2 from the germline V gene are KGHSH and LQKENI. This CDR3 contains 13 residues. The V gene lost 3 bases and the J gene lost 2 bases, with 7 bases spanning the gap. The CDR3 protein is CASSPSPQETQYF. The CDR3 DNA reads TGTGCCAGCTCACCGTCCCCTCAAGAGACCCAGTACTTC.

This clone was detected a few times. This sequence joins TRBV7-9 and TRBJ2-3; 8 bases are a match to TRBD2. From germline, CDR1 is SEHNR and CDR2 FQNEAQ (reference sequence). V dropped 3 bases and J dropped 4; count of bases not matched to a gene: 3. This CDR3 region has 14 residues. Written as DNA, the CDR3 is TGTGCCAGCAGCTTTGGGACTAGTTCAGATACGCAGTATTTT. Translated, it gives CASSFGTSSDTQYF.

The chain uses TRBV2 and TRBJ2-1; maybe TRBD2 (5 bases). From germline, CDR1 is SNHLY and CDR2 FYNNEI. V lost 5 bases and J lost 7, with 12 bases in between. The CDR3 consists of 13 residues. DNA for the CDR3: TGTGCCAGCAGTTCCGGACTTTTGAATGAGCAGTTCTTC. As protein: CASSSGLLNEQFF.

This clone showed up just once. The CDR3 loop is CASSLRIAGEQYF. The CDR3 DNA is TGTGCCAGCAGCTTGCGCATAGCCGGAGAGCAGTACTTC. V usage is TRBV7-2 and J usage is TRBJ2-7; D is unresolved. Trimming shortened V by 3 bases and J by 7 bases, and 13 bases separated the two germline ends. The germline CDR1 and CDR2 sequences are SGHTA and FQGNSA. This CDR3 has 13 residues. The variable domain in full, completed from reference TRBV7-2 and TRBJ2-7, reads GAGVSQSPSNKVTEKGKDVELRCDPISGHTALYWYRQSLGQGLEFLIYFQGNSAPDKSGLPSDRFSAERTGGSVSTLTIQRTQQEDSAVYLCASSLRIAGEQYFGPGTRLTVT.

This sequence joins TRBV21-1 and TRBJ2-1; the table's TRBD2 call for D was not verified on the DNA. TRBV21-1 is flagged as a pseudogene. The CDR3 has 17 amino acids. CDR3 sequence (DNA): TGTGCCAGCAGCAACTTGCGCCGCGGGAGGAGACACAATGAGCAGTTCTTC. As protein: CASSNLRRGRRHNEQFF.

This clone is medium-sized (0.01 to 0.1%) by share. CDR3 amino acids: CASSPRANEKLFF. The CDR3 DNA sequence: TGTGCCAGCTCACCACGTGCTAATGAAAAACTGTTTTTT. The chain joins TRBV18 to TRBJ1-4; D call uncertain. The V gene lost 1 base and the J gene lost 3 bases, with 3 bases spanning the gap. This CDR3 has 13 amino acids. Germline assignment: CDR1 KGHSH and CDR2 LQKENI.

DNA of the CDR3: TGTGCCAGCAGCCCGGGAGGGGCTAGGCCTGGAAACACCATATATTTT. Translation gives CASSPGGARPGNTIYF. V is TRBV21-1 and J is TRBJ1-3. TRBV21-1 counts as a pseudogene. This CDR3 contains 16 residues.

The chain recombines TRBV6-5 with TRBJ2-7; D unresolved. The length of the CDR3 is 16 residues. Trimming took off 4 bases at V and 1 base at J, with 17 bases between the two ends. Looked up from germline, CDR1 is MNHEY and CDR2 is SVGAGI. The CDR3 loop is CASSFIRTDGSYEQYF. CDR3 bases: TGTGCCAGCAGTTTCATTAGGACGGACGGATCCTACGAGCAGTACTTC.

V usage is TRBV19 and J usage is TRBJ1-3, with a tentative D call TRBD1 (5 bases). Trimming stripped 10 bases from V and 0 bases from J, with 16 bases between. In germline, CDR1 is LNHDA, CDR2 SQIVND (reference sequence). CDR3 length equals 15 residues. The CDR3 region is CAIDSGPNSGNTIYF. CDR3 sequence (DNA): TGTGCCATAGACTCGGGACCGAACTCTGGAAACACCATATATTTT.

This clone was seen once. This rearrangement joins TRBV27 to TRBJ2-2; D call uncertain. The V end was cut by 2 bases, the J end by 6 bases, with 13 bases between. Germline V gene data show CDR1 as MNHEY and CDR2 as SMNVEV (reference sequence). This CDR3 has 15 amino acids. The CDR3 loop is CASSLTVVGSGELFF. In DNA form, the CDR3 reads TGTGCCAGCAGTTTAACGGTGGTTGGGTCCGGGGAGCTGTTTTTT.

This clone appeared a few times. The rearrangement joins TRBV5-1 to TRBJ1-1; unclear D gene. In germline, CDR1 is SGHRS, CDR2 YFSETQ. This CDR3 is 14 amino acids long. V was shortened by 1 base and J by 3 bases, with 10 bases between the two germline ends. This chain's CDR3 is CASSLFSLDTEAFF. DNA for the CDR3: TGCGCCAGCAGCTTGTTTAGTTTGGACACTGAAGCTTTCTTT.

The CDR3 DNA follows: TGTGCCAGCAGCCCCCGAGGAATGGGGACAGCTGAGGAAAAACTGTTTTTT. It specifies CASSPRGMGTAEEKLFF. This chain connects TRBV7-8 to TRBJ1-4; TRBD1 agrees at 7 bases. This CDR3 comprises 17 residues. CDR1 and CDR2 (germline): SGHVS, FQNEAQ. The V and J ends lost 5 bases and 8 bases, in that order; junction bases with no gene match: 17.

The V call is TRBV28, the J call TRBJ1-2; TRBD1 agrees at 10 bases. This CDR3 has 13 amino acids. Per germline, CDR1 MDHEN and CDR2 SYDVKM. V lost 3 bases to trimming and J lost 6 bases; unmatched junction nucleotides: 1. CDR3 sequence: CASSLGTGDGYTF. DNA of the CDR3: TGTGCCAGCAGTTTGGGGACAGGGGATGGCTACACCTTC.